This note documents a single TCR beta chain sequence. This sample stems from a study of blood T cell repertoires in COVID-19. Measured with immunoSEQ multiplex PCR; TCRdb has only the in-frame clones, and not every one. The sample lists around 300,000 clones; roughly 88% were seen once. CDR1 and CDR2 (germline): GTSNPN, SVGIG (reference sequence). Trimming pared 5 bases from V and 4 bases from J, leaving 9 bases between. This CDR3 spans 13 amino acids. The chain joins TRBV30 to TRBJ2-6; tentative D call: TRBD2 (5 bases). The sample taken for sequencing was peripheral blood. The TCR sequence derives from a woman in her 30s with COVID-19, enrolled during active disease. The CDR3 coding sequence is TGTGCCTGGGGGCCGGGGGGGGCCAACGTCCTGACTTTC. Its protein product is CAWGPGGANVLTF.